This T cell receptor (beta chain) was obtained from a study of shared clonotypes between healthy human individuals (dated by TCRdb to about 2020). About the investigation overall: The cohort comprised a couple of women and a few men aged 18 to 49 years. The study deeply sequenced blood TCR repertoires of five healthy adults to estimate repertoire size and the extent of clonotype sharing between individuals. For each donor, CD4 naive and CD4 memory were each given three plates, CD8 naive was given two plates, and CD8 memory was given one plate. Each donor's leukapheresis produced roughly between roughly 0.9 and 8.9 billion PBMCs. Different laboratories and diverse techniques were used to prepare libraries and sequence TCR repertoires, to increase sequencing depth and limit assay-specific biases. Findings and caveats that apply to the study as a whole: Sampling was limited to blood, and TCR repertoires in tissue likely differ from TCR repertoires in blood. Incomplete sequencing was indicated by rarefaction of sorted-subset datasets, despite the large sequencing depth. Pairwise subsampling led to the expectation that sequencing depth would affect the degree of clonotype sharing among donors. When a few donors were compared, the shared fraction of clonotypes was about 5.4% for naive CD4, about 4% for naive CD8, 2% to 2.5% for memory CD4, and roughly 0.4% for memory CD8. Higher generation probabilities were observed for clonotypes shared by all four sorted-subset donors than for non-shared clonotypes. The genetic and exposure-history diversity represented was limited by the small number of donors. Estimated clonotype richness was generally larger for naive than for memory subsets.

Using the deep immunoSEQ assay, TCR CDR3 regions were amplified from genomic DNA by multiplex PCR. For each cell subset, the extracted genomic DNA was distributed evenly across all wells of several immunoSEQ 96-well plates, and each plate served as one replicate. For sorted subsets, roughly 190 ng of genomic DNA, equivalent to tens of thousands of T cell genomes, went into each replicate PCR. Purified libraries were measured with a Qubit 3.0 fluorometer, size-checked on a Bioanalyzer 2100, and measured again with the KAPA Library Quantification kit. Every immunoSEQ 96-well plate was sequenced on a separate single-read 150-cycle Illumina NextSeq 550 flow cell. The authors' analysis ran thus. Because only junctional sequences without quality scores were contained in the immunoSEQ output, filtering matching that applied to full-length reads could not be performed. Sequences were annotated with PyIR, a Python wrapper for IgBLAST v1.9, using IMGT germline references to assign V/J genes and CDR3. Reads were filtered out if the reads had weak V/J assignments (E-value above 1e-6), no CDR3, stop codons, out-of-frame junctions, or ambiguous translated residues. A V3J clonotype was defined by an identical inferred V gene, J gene, and CDR3 amino acid sequence. The percentage overlap between two repertoires was calculated by dividing the number of shared unique clonotypes by the size of the smaller repertoire. Three approaches were used to assess repertoire richness: RTK rarefaction, the Chao1 estimator, and Recon v2.1 estimates of unobserved clonotypes. OLGA was used to compute generation probabilities for all TCRbeta clonotypes that the gDNA method yielded from a handful of donors. Drawn from immuneACCESS, this table holds only the in-frame rearrangements with V and J called that TCRdb kept. Clones are partly lost; checked studies trace under half to an unresolved V gene and leave the rest unexplained. The V and J calls and clone size were taken over from that table, and D and trimming were inferred from the DNA. Recorded for this sample are about 1 million clones; approximately 76% of them occurred a single time. Of the sample, approximately 1.3% falls within the top ten clones.

Notes on this clone: The target of this receptor is not known. Base qualities are not recorded, but no much larger clone differs from it by a single base.

The donors were healthy, HIV-negative adults with no recently reported acute infections or vaccinations. Every donor was a Caucasian adult living in Nashville, Tennessee, USA. CD4+ T cells were enriched through magnetic negative selection, after which naive cells were positively selected on CD45RA and the remaining negative fraction served as the memory subset. After blood collection by leukapheresis, PBMCs were isolated using Ficoll-Histopaque density gradient centrifugation and then cryopreserved in the vapor phase of liquid nitrogen. Analytical flow cytometry was used to check the purity and quantity of each magnetically sorted T cell population. From each sorted fraction, genomic DNA was isolated and quantified by UV absorbance on a Nanodrop 2000c. Counted from cysteine to phenylalanine, this CDR3 has 16 amino acids. Only the CDR3 region is kept as DNA, spanning 48 bases read in frame from base 1. As encoded in the germline V gene (reference sequence), CDR1 is SGHNT while CDR2 is YYREEE. After removal of 3 bases from V and 5 bases from J, the junction retains 14 bases not matched to a gene.

The specimen was memory CD4+ T cells sorted from blood. The cell subset or site label here, explained by the study, means: CD45RA-negative fraction. The TCR originated in a man between 18 and 35 years old in good health. The sequence links TRBV5-4 to TRBJ2-7, with 7 bases in between that match TRBD1. In nucleotides, the sequence is TGTGCCAGCAGCTCCGACGAAAAGGGACAGCACCACGAGCAGTACTTC. Translation gives CASSSDEKGQHHEQYF.